One and the same sample provided the 20 T cell receptor beta chains below, sequenced in a study of shared clonotypes between healthy human individuals. The data were produced by immunoSEQ multiplex PCR, yet TCRdb's version contains in-frame clones alone and is incomplete. The sample carries hundreds of thousands of clones, roughly 79% recorded once. Specimen: PBMCs. These receptors originate from a woman aged 35 to 49 in good health. Some clones in this sample may be carry-over from other donors' samples.

This clone showed up just once. The chain carries TRBV7-6 and TRBJ2-2; D is uncertain. Trimming pared 2 bases from V and 1 base from J, leaving 5 bases between. From germline, CDR1 is SGHVS and CDR2 FNYEAQ. The CDR3 is 14 residues long. In DNA, the CDR3 is TGTGCCAGCAGCTTATCTGGGAACACCGGGGAGCTGTTTTTT. Translated: CASSLSGNTGELFF.

The chain joins TRBV5-6 to TRBJ2-2; D may be TRBD2 (6 bases). CDR3 length equals 16 residues. CDR1 SGHDT and CDR2 YYEEEE come from the germline V gene. The V end was cut by 1 base, the J end by 6 bases, with 16 bases between. CDR3 nucleotides: TGTGCCAGCAGCTTGTTCGGTCGGGAGACGTCCGGGGAGCTGTTTTTT. Its protein is CASSLFGRETSGELFF.

V gene TRBV9 combines with J gene TRBJ2-1, with TRBD1 identical over 9 bases. CDR1 SGDLS and CDR2 YYNGEE come from the germline V gene. This CDR3 comprises 14 residues. With 0 bases clipped from V and 9 bases from J, the junction kept 4 bases outside the gene matches. CDR3 coding DNA: TGTGCCAGCAGCGTAGGACAGGGGGAGGGTGAGCAGTTCTTC. It codes for CASSVGQGEGEQFF.

The rearrangement links TRBV9 to TRBJ1-1; D ambiguous. The CDR3 loop spans 15 amino acids. The germline V and J ends were trimmed by 4 bases and 1 base, with 14 bases remaining between them. Germline V gives CDR1 SGDLS, CDR2 YYNGEE. The CDR3, as DNA: TGTGCCAGCAGCCCTCACGGCTCGGGGAACACTGAAGCTTTCTTT. Residues: CASSPHGSGNTEAFF. The full variable domain, in which reference TRBV9 and TRBJ1-1 provide the parts outside the CDR3, is DSGVTQTPKHLITATGQRVTLRCSPRSGDLSVYWYQQSLDQGLQFLIQYYNGEERAKGNILERFSAQQFPDLHSELNLSSLELGDSALYFCASSPHGSGNTEAFFGQGTRLTVV.

This rearrangement joins TRBV11-3 to TRBJ1-1, with 8 bases fitting TRBD1. There are 14 residues in the CDR3. The V segment lost 1 base and the J segment 4 bases; nucleotides outside the gene matches: 2. The germline V gene encodes CDR1 SGHNT and CDR2 YENEEA. In DNA form, the CDR3 reads TGTGCCAGCAGCTTAGCAGGGGGCGGCACTGAAGCTTTCTTT. Translation: CASSLAGGGTEAFF.

A remark on this clone: The junction differs from germline at one of its ends, possibly a read error. This chain links TRBV30 with TRBJ1-5; TRBD1 is a possible D gene (5 bases). The CDR3 consists of 12 residues. Per germline, CDR1 GTSNPN and CDR2 SVGIG (reference sequence). CDR3 sequence reads: CAWNRGREPQHF. The CDR3 DNA follows: TGTGCCTGGAATCGGGGGAGGGAGCCCCAGCACTTT.

The count of this clone is one. V gene TRBV7-3 combines with J gene TRBJ2-1; D may be TRBD2 (5 bases). Trimming stripped 4 bases from V and 7 bases from J, with 11 bases between. The CDR3 extends over 13 amino acids. Germline CDR1 is SGHTA and CDR2 is FQGTGA. The CDR3, as DNA: TGTGCCAGCAGCTCCCCTAGGGAGAATGAGCAGTTCTTC. Residues: CASSSPRENEQFF.

V is TRBV5-7 and J is TRBJ2-3; the D is unclear. TRBV5-7 carries the ORF label, with uncertain function. The CDR3 consists of 12 residues. V lost 1 base to trimming and J lost 3 bases, with 3 bases between them. This chain's CDR3 is CASSLWTDTQYF. CDR3 DNA: TGTGCCAGCAGCTTGTGGACAGATACGCAGTATTTT.

This clone was counted between two and nine times. The chain has TRBV7-8 and TRBJ2-5; 9 bases fit TRBD2. Germline CDR1 is SGHVS and CDR2 is FQNEAQ. The CDR3 spans 16 residues. The V gene end was trimmed by 5 bases and the J gene end by 5 bases; junction bases not matched to a gene: 12. CDR3 sequence (DNA): TGTGCCAGCAGCCCAGCGGGAGTAGCGGGAGCCGAGACCCAGTACTTC. Protein product: CASSPAGVAGAETQYF.

This chain connects TRBV4-3 to TRBJ2-1; 10 bases are a match to TRBD1. The V gene end was trimmed by 0 bases and the J gene end by 8 bases; junction bases not matched to a gene: 13. In germline, CDR1 is LGHNA, CDR2 YSLEER. The CDR3 is 18 amino acids. This chain's CDR3 is CASSQDLPSGTGAYEQFF. DNA of the CDR3: TGCGCCAGCAGCCAAGACCTACCTTCCGGGACAGGGGCTTATGAGCAGTTCTTC.

A remark on this clone: One base away lies a much larger clone, so this may be a sequencing read error. CDR3 protein: CASSSTSGTGDLVAFF. The CDR3 DNA follows: TGTGCCAGCAGTTCCACCTCCGGGACAGGGGACCTGGTGGCTTTCTTT. The J gene is TRBJ1-1, the V gene TRBV6-9; 10 bases map to TRBD1. Germline CDR1 is MNHGY and CDR2 is SVAAGI. The CDR3 sequence is 16 residues long. V gave up 4 bases and J gave up 11 bases; unmatched junction bases: 16.

This chain uses TRBV19 with TRBJ1-5, with unresolved D. The CDR3 has 15 amino acids. The V end was cut by 7 bases, the J end by 6 bases, with 19 bases between. Germline CDR1 LNHDA, CDR2 SQIVND (reference sequence). CDR3 residues: CASNEGGRVGQPQHF. The CDR3, as DNA: TGTGCCAGTAATGAGGGAGGGCGGGTAGGTCAGCCCCAGCATTTT.

This clone was detected only once. The genes are TRBV19 and TRBJ2-7, with 8 bases aligning to TRBD2. Losses at the gene ends were 5 bases for V and 3 bases for J; bases not matched to a gene: 9. The CDR3 contains 15 residues. Germline assignment: CDR1 LNHDA and CDR2 SQIVND (reference sequence). CDR3 bases: TGTGCCAGTAGTCCCTCGGGACTAGTAGGCTACGAGCAGTACTTC. Protein sequence: CASSPSGLVGYEQYF.

The chain carries TRBV2 and TRBJ2-1; D is possibly TRBD1 (5 bases). There are 14 residues in the CDR3. CDR1 is SNHLY, CDR2 FYNNEI, per germline. V gave up 4 bases and J gave up 3 bases, with 10 bases separating them. DNA of the CDR3: TGTGCCAGCAGTGGGGTAAGGGGCTACAATGAGCAGTTCTTC. This encodes CASSGVRGYNEQFF.

This sequence joins TRBV18 and TRBJ1-2, with D hard to call. The CDR3 has 13 amino acids. Trimming pared 3 bases from V and 2 bases from J, leaving 7 bases between. Germline V gives CDR1 KGHSH, CDR2 LQKENI. The CDR3 region has the DNA TGTGCCAGCTCACCGGACGCCAACTATGGCTACACCTTC. Its protein is CASSPDANYGYTF.

The J gene is TRBJ2-7, the V gene TRBV7-8, with D uncertain. This CDR3 comprises 12 residues. Germline CDR1 SGHVS, CDR2 FQNEAQ. V lost 4 bases to trimming and J lost 2 bases, with 6 bases between them. This chain's CDR3 is CASSSPAYEQYF. CDR3 in DNA: TGTGCCAGCAGCTCACCCGCCTACGAGCAGTACTTC.

The chain uses TRBV5-1 and TRBJ2-1; 8 nucleotides agree with TRBD2. The germline V gene encodes CDR1 SGHRS and CDR2 YFSETQ. With 0 bases clipped from V and 3 bases from J, the junction kept 2 bases outside the gene matches. The CDR3 is 15 amino acids. The CDR3 protein is CASSLAAGGYNEQFF. DNA of the CDR3: TGCGCCAGCAGCTTGGCGGCGGGAGGCTACAATGAGCAGTTCTTC.

Comments on this clone: It may be a read error: a sequence one base away is much more abundant. The sample holds other DNA sequences that translate to the same CDR3. This sequence joins TRBV28 and TRBJ1-5, with 10 bases matching TRBD1. The CDR3 spans 14 residues. CDR1 MDHEN and CDR2 SYDVKM come from the germline V gene. Trimming took 7 bases from V and 6 from J; bases not matched to a gene: 6. CDR3 coding DNA: TGTGCCAGCACCCTCGACAGGGGGCGTCAGCCCCAGCATTTT. Translation: CASTLDRGRQPQHF. Complete variable domain (other parts from reference TRBV28 and TRBJ1-5): DVKVTQSSRYLVKRTGEKVFLECVQDMDHENMFWYRQDPGLGLRLIYFSYDVKMKEKGDIPEGYSVSREKKERFSLILESASTNQTSMYLCASTLDRGRQPQHFGDGTRLSIL.

V usage is TRBV5-6 and J usage is TRBJ1-4, with 9 nucleotides matching TRBD1. CDR3 size: 18 residues. The germline V gene has CDR1 SGHDT and CDR2 YYEEEE. J gave up 13 bases and V 2 bases, and 21 bases lay outside the gene matches. For the CDR3, the DNA is TGTGCCAGCAGCTTATCATCTGGGACAGGGCCCTTCACAGCCAGACTGTTTTTT. Its protein product is CASSLSSGTGPFTARLFF.

This clone came up a few times. This CDR3 is also generated by other DNA sequences in the sample. V is TRBV5-8 and J is TRBJ2-7; D is perhaps TRBD1 (5 bases). CDR1 SGHTS and CDR2 YDEGEE come from the germline V gene. This CDR3 has 11 residues. Trimming shortened V by 4 bases and J by 3 bases, and 5 bases separated the two germline ends. In DNA, the CDR3 is TGTGCCAGCAGCAGGGGCTACGAGCAGTACTTC. This translates into CASSRGYEQYF.